This record concerns one T cell receptor beta chain sequence. This CDR3 has 13 residues. Losses at the gene ends were 4 bases for V and 4 bases for J; bases not matched to a gene: 3. CDR1 and CDR2 (germline): MNHEY, SVGAGI. Repertoires were generated with immunoSEQ multiplex PCR, while TCRdb's copy carries only in-frame clones and drops some. The sample includes some 2.4 million clones, roughly 93% of them seen just once. This entry comes from a study of shared clonotypes between healthy human individuals. The sequence came from a man between 18 and 29 years old in good health. Some clones in this sample may be carry-over from other donors' samples. This chain joins TRBV6-5 and TRBJ1-1; 7 bases are a match to TRBD1. Sequenced material: naive CD4+ T cells from PBMCs. Regarding subset: CD45RA+ positively selected. The CDR3 loop is CASSFRGGTEAFF. DNA of the CDR3: TGTGCCAGCAGTTTCAGGGGGGGCACTGAAGCTTTCTTT.